The 21 T cell receptor beta chains reported below all come from one sample, sequenced in a study of tissue T cells after allogeneic stem cell transplantation. Clones were read by immunoSEQ multiplex PCR, and TCRdb kept only the in-frame ones, dropping some. The top ten hold about 0.71% of the sample, which has roughly 50,000 clones, around 69% seen once. What was sequenced was sorted cells pooled from one or two spleens. The receptors stem from a pool of C57BL/6 mice in good health.

Comments on this clone: Gene names and germline match the mouse. The missing CDR3 end, 1 residue past where the read stops, is filled in from the germline J gene. The genes are TRBV2 and TRBJ1-1; 10 bases line up with TRBD1. Trimming at V came to 4 bases and at J to 1 base, leaving 3 bases not matched to a gene. The CDR3 covers 15 residues. Germline V CDR1 and CDR2: LGHNA, YSYQKL. CDR3 in amino acids: CASSLGTGVNTEVFF. The DNA read from the CDR3 is TGTGCCAGCAGCCTTGGGACAGGGGTAAACACAGAAGTCTTC.

To note about this clone: Mouse germline and gene names are used. Read sequence stops 1 residue before the CDR3 end, and the germline J gene provides the missing end. The J gene is TRBJ2-7, the V gene TRBV12-2; 9 nucleotides agree with TRBD1. Germline V gene data show CDR1 as SGHLS and CDR2 as HYDKME. The CDR3 contains 14 residues. The J segment lost 2 bases and the V segment lost 2 bases, leaving 3 bases of the junction unmatched. The sequenced part of the CDR3 DNA is TGTGCCAGCTCTCCCGGGACAGGGCCCTATGAACAGTAC. This encodes CASSPGTGPYEQY. Given in full, the CDR3 is CASSPGTGPYEQYF.

Of note for this clone: The germline and genes are mouse ones. With the read ending 1 residue before the CDR3 end, the germline J gene is used to fill in that end. The same CDR3 is also encoded by other DNA sequences in this sample. The chain carries TRBV19 and TRBJ2-2, with TRBD1 as a possible D gene (5 bases). Germline CDR1 reads FNHDT; CDR2 reads SITEND (reference sequence). This CDR3 contains 14 residues. Trimming took off 5 bases at V and 0 bases at J, with 8 bases between the two ends. The DNA read from the CDR3 is TGTGCCAGCAGCCGACAGTCAAACACCGGGCAGCTCTAC. The encoded protein is CASSRQSNTGQLY. The entire CDR3 sequence reads CASSRQSNTGQLYF.

On this clone: Gene names refer to mouse genes. The observed sequence ends 1 residue before the CDR3 terminus, with the missing tail filled in from the germline J gene. The rearrangement joins TRBV19 to TRBJ2-7, with no clear D. From germline, CDR1 is FNHDT and CDR2 SITEND (reference sequence). This CDR3 spans 13 amino acids. The V and J ends lost 1 base and 7 bases respectively, with 12 bases between them. The CDR3 bases that were read are TGTGCCAGCAGTATAAACCGGGAGTCCGAACAGTAC. This translates into CASSINRESEQY. The CDR3 in its entirety is CASSINRESEQYF.

Points on this clone: Genes and germline come from the mouse. The read halts 1 residue ahead of the CDR3 end, with the missing end drawn from the germline J gene. The genes are TRBV31 and TRBJ1-1; 8 nucleotides align to TRBD1. CDR1 GKSSPN and CDR2 SITVG come from the germline V gene. V was pared by 0 bases and J by 4 bases, with 4 bases of the junction left unmatched. This CDR3 comprises 14 residues. The CDR3 region is CAWSLQGGVTEVFF. CDR3 DNA, as far as it was read: TGTGCCTGGAGTCTACAGGGGGGGGTCACAGAAGTCTTC.

Turning to this clone: The genes are named according to mouse. The missing CDR3 end, 1 residue past where the read stops, is filled in from the germline J gene. The chain has TRBV29 and TRBJ2-4; no clear D gene. Between the trimmed V and J ends, which lost 5 bases and 2 bases, there was a span of 11 bases. The CDR3 loop spans 14 amino acids. Germline assignment: CDR1 MSHET and CDR2 SYDVDS. This CDR3 is CASSPSRIQNTLYF. CDR3 bases read: TGTGCTAGCAGTCCATCCAGAATTCAAAACACCTTGTAC.

With respect to this clone: Germline and genes: mouse. The read finishes 1 residue shy of the CDR3 end, and the germline J gene is used to complete it. This rearrangement joins TRBV13-3 to TRBJ2-2, with D hard to call. The V gene lost 4 bases and the J gene lost 1 base, with 14 bases spanning the gap. The V gene's germline CDR1 is NNHDY and CDR2 SYVADS. The CDR3 loop spans 16 amino acids. CDR3 amino acids: CASSPLVRLNTGQLYF. The CDR3 bases that were read are TGTGCCAGCAGTCCCCTGGTTAGGTTAAACACCGGGCAGCTCTAC.

This clone occurred a few times. The gene symbols are mouse symbols. The read comes to an end 1 residue before the CDR3 does, leaving the germline J gene to fill in the end. This chain uses TRBV12-2 with TRBJ1-2; the D gene is possibly TRBD1 (5 bases). The CDR3 runs 15 residues. V lost 0 bases and J 2 bases, leaving 12 bases between the germline ends. Germline lookup yields CDR1 SGHLS and CDR2 HYDKME. The chain's CDR3 is CASSLGRGPNSDYTF. CDR3 bases read: TGTGCCAGCTCTCTCGGGCGGGGCCCGAACTCCGACTACACC.

For this clone: Each gene name is a mouse one. The read ends 1 residue before the CDR3 terminus; that terminus is restored from the germline J gene. The chain employs TRBV4 and TRBJ1-5; maybe TRBD1 (5 bases). The germline CDR1 and CDR2 sequences are LGHDT and YNNKQL (reference sequence). Trimming removed 3 bases from V and 0 bases from J, with 6 bases in between. The CDR3 is 14 amino acids. The sequenced CDR3 bases are TGTGCCAGCAGCTACAGGGTTAACAACCAGGCTCCGCTT. Protein product: CASSYRVNNQAPL. The CDR3, in full, reads CASSYRVNNQAPLF.

Regarding this clone: Compared with germline, one end of the junction differs, possibly owing to a read error. The listed genes are named as in mouse. The read is 1 residue too short to cover the CDR3 end, so that end is filled in from the germline J gene. The V call is TRBV1, the J call TRBJ1-3; D remains ambiguous. CDR1 and CDR2 from the germline V gene are NSQYPW and LRSPGD (reference sequence). The CDR3 contains 14 residues. CDR3 in amino acids: CTYSADGSGNTLYF. The sequenced CDR3 bases are TGCACCTACAGTGCAGATGGTTCTGGAAATACGCTCTAT. Full variable domain (remainder filled in from reference TRBV1 and TRBJ1-3): VTLLEQNPRWRLVPRGQAVNLRCILKNSQYPWMSWYQQDLQKQLQWLFTLRSPGDKEVKSLPGADYLATRVTDTELRLQVANMSQGRTLYCTYSADGSGNTLYFGEGSRLIVV.

In the case of this clone: Gene names refer to mouse genes. The CDR3 is cut off 1 residue early in the read; its end comes from the germline J gene. The chain couples TRBV13-1 to TRBJ2-4; D is unresolved. The CDR3 totals 14 residues. The V and J ends lost 0 bases and 3 bases respectively, with 8 bases between them. CDR1 and CDR2 (germline): NSHNY, SYGAGN. The CDR3 protein is CASSDVWNQNTLYF. The DNA read from the CDR3 is TGTGCCAGCAGTGATGTCTGGAACCAAAACACCTTGTAC.

As concerns this clone: Gene names follow the mouse nomenclature. The CDR3 is cut off 1 residue early in the read; its end comes from the germline J gene. This chain joins TRBV29 and TRBJ1-3; 10 bases align to TRBD1. The CDR3 extends over 16 amino acids. From germline, CDR1 is MSHET and CDR2 SYDVDS. V was pared by 3 bases and J by 1 base, with 3 bases of the junction left unmatched. The covered CDR3 bases are TGTGCTAGCAGTTTCCGACAGGGGGCCTCTGGAAATACGCTCTAT. Amino acids: CASSFRQGASGNTLY. The whole CDR3 protein reads CASSFRQGASGNTLYF.

This clone was recorded a few times. Mouse gene names apply. The sequenced fragment ends 1 residue before the CDR3 boundary, so the rest is inferred from the germline J gene. V is TRBV24 and J is TRBJ1-2, with TRBD1 matching over 10 bases. This CDR3 is built from 13 residues. Per germline, CDR1 KGHTA and CDR2 FRNEEI. The V segment lost 8 bases and the J segment 4 bases; nucleotides outside the gene matches: 4. Here the CDR3 reads CASRDRGGSDYTF. The part of the CDR3 DNA that was read is TGTGCCAGCCGGGACAGGGGTGGCTCCGACTACACC.

A word on this clone: Mouse gene names apply. From the germline J gene comes the end of the CDR3, since the read stops 1 residue before it. This chain links TRBV16 with TRBJ2-7; perhaps TRBD2 as D (6 bases). Germline CDR1 SGHSA, CDR2 FRNQAP. V dropped 4 bases and J dropped 3 bases, with 7 bases sitting between them. CDR3 size: 12 residues. CDR3 amino acids: CASSWGDYEQYF. CDR3 DNA, as far as it was read: TGTGCAAGCAGCTGGGGGGACTATGAACAGTAC.

With respect to this clone: The gene symbols are mouse symbols. The DNA ends 1 residue before the CDR3 does, and the rest of the CDR3 is filled in from the germline J gene. The rearrangement uses TRBV16 and TRBJ2-3, with 12 nucleotides matching TRBD2. With 5 bases clipped from V and 1 base from J, the junction kept 7 bases outside the gene matches. The germline CDR1 and CDR2 sequences are SGHSA and FRNQAP. This CDR3 is 17 amino acids long. The CDR3 DNA, read in part, is TGTGCAAGCAGCGCCGACTGGGGGGGCGCCGGTGCAGAAACGCTGTAT. Amino acids: CASSADWGGAGAETLY. The full-length CDR3 reads as CASSADWGGAGAETLYF.

Comments on this clone: Germline and genes: mouse. CDR3 DNA, as far as it was read: TGTGCCAGCAGTATTGGACAAGCAAACACCGGGCAGCTCTAC. It translates to CASSIGQANTGQLY. The full CDR3 protein is CASSIGQANTGQLYF. The chain uses TRBV19 and TRBJ2-2; D may be TRBD1 (5 bases). Read sequence stops 1 residue before the CDR3 end, and the germline J gene provides the missing end. The germline gives CDR1 FNHDT, CDR2 SITEND (reference sequence). This CDR3 has 15 residues. V lost 2 bases and J lost 0, with 8 bases in between.

Note on this clone: Genes here carry mouse names. Read sequence stops 1 residue before the CDR3 end, and the germline J gene provides the missing end. V is TRBV2 and J is TRBJ2-7, with TRBD1 matching over 8 bases. The CDR3 extends over 15 amino acids. CDR1 is LGHNA and CDR2 is YSYQKL in the germline V gene. V shed 4 bases and J 6 bases; nucleotides not matched to a gene: 11. The CDR3 DNA, read in part, is TGTGCCAGCAGCCGCCCGGGGGCAGGGGGCTTTGAACAGTAC. This translates into CASSRPGAGGFEQY. The entire CDR3 sequence reads CASSRPGAGGFEQYF.

As to this clone: The listed genes are named as in mouse. The read gets to within 1 residue of the CDR3 end, and the germline J gene fills in the rest. This specimen includes other DNA sequences encoding the same CDR3. This rearrangement joins TRBV19 to TRBJ2-2; D is perhaps TRBD2 (7 bases). V was clipped by 1 base and J by 2 bases, with 9 bases between them. The CDR3 loop spans 15 amino acids. CDR1 and CDR2 (germline): FNHDT, SITEND (reference sequence). The CDR3 loop is CASSILGANTGQLYF. The sequenced part of the CDR3 DNA is TGTGCCAGCAGTATACTGGGGGCTAACACCGGGCAGCTCTAC.

In regard to this clone: Gene names and germline match the mouse. The sequenced fragment ends 1 residue before the CDR3 boundary, so the rest is inferred from the germline J gene. The rearrangement links TRBV13-3 to TRBJ2-2; D not certain. CDR1 NNHDY and CDR2 SYVADS come from the germline V gene. V lost 1 base and J lost 0, with 7 bases in between. The CDR3 covers 15 residues. The CDR3 spells CASSDHNANTGQLYF. The covered CDR3 bases are TGTGCCAGCAGTGATCACAATGCAAACACCGGGCAGCTCTAC.

This clone has only a few counts. Gene labels here are mouse ones. The read finishes 1 residue shy of the CDR3 end, and the germline J gene is used to complete it. The chain uses TRBV13-3 and TRBJ1-2; no firm D call. Trimming took 4 bases from V and 1 from J, leaving 5 bases between them. This CDR3 comprises 12 residues. The germline V gene encodes CDR1 NNHDY and CDR2 SYVADS. CDR3 in amino acids: CASSLQNSDYTF. The covered CDR3 bases are TGTGCCAGCAGTTTACAAAACTCCGACTACACC.

About this clone itself: The listed genes are named as in mouse. The read halts 1 residue ahead of the CDR3 end, with the missing end drawn from the germline J gene. J is TRBJ2-2 and V is TRBV2; 9 bases are shared with TRBD1. V was pared by 0 bases and J by 5 bases, with 1 base of the junction left unmatched. CDR1 is LGHNA and CDR2 is YSYQKL in the germline V gene. The CDR3 has 15 residues. CDR3 bases read: TGTGCCAGCAGCCAAGAAGGACAGGGGACCGGGCAGCTCTAC. This translates into CASSQEGQGTGQLY. The full CDR3 protein is CASSQEGQGTGQLYF.